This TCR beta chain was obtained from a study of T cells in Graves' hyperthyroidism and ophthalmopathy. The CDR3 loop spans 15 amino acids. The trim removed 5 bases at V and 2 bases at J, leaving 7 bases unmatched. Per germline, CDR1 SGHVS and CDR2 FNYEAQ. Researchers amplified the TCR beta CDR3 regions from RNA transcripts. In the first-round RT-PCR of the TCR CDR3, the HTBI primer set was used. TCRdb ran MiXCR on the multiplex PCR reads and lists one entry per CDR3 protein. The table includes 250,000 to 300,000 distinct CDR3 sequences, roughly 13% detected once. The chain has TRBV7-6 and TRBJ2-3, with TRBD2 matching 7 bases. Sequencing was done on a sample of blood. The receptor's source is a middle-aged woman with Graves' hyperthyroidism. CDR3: CASSKGLPFTDTQYF. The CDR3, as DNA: TGTGCCAGCAGCAAGGGACTACCTTTCACAGATACGCAGTATTTT.